These 28 T cell receptor beta chains came from one sample sequenced in a study of regulatory T cells in long-lasting Graves disease. Arm-PCR of CDR3 regions and iRepertoire HTBI primers were used to build TCR beta libraries. TCRdb processed the multiplex PCR reads anew with MiXCR; each CDR3 protein has one entry. The sample has about 470,000 distinct CDR3 sequences; 15% to 20% are singletons. Regarding time point: newly diagnosed GD, antithyroid drugs for less than 3 months. The authors made the TCR library using RNA they extracted from PBMCs. These data also featured in a second study, about T cells in Graves' hyperthyroidism and ophthalmopathy.

The sample consisted of peripheral blood mononuclear cells (PBMCs), taken at new diagnosis, from a patient treated with antithyroid drugs. These receptors came from a man aged 35 to 55 with Graves disease.

This clonotype has ten or more counts. The chain uses TRBV27 and TRBJ2-7; 8 bases are shared with TRBD2. The CDR3 totals 13 residues. Germline assignment: CDR1 MNHEY and CDR2 SMNVEV (reference sequence). The trim removed 6 bases at V and 1 base at J, leaving 2 bases unmatched. CDR3 nucleotides: TGTGCCAGCAGAGGACTAGCTTCCTACGAGCAGTACTTC. This encodes CASRGLASYEQYF.

The rearrangement uses TRBV7-9 and TRBJ1-2; no firm D call. The germline V gene encodes CDR1 SEHNR and CDR2 FQNEAQ (reference sequence). This CDR3 region has 15 residues. The V gene lost 0 bases and the J gene lost 4 bases, with 12 bases spanning the gap. CDR3 residues: CASSLAHPGSYGYTF. Written as DNA, the CDR3 is TGTGCCAGCAGCTTAGCTCACCCAGGTAGCTATGGCTACACCTTC.

The V gene is TRBV4-2, the J gene TRBJ1-5; D is undetermined. CDR3 length: 17 amino acids. The V end was cut by 0 bases, the J end by 0 bases, with 12 bases between. From germline, CDR1 is LGHNA and CDR2 YNFKEQ. Written as DNA, the CDR3 is TGTGCCAGCAGCCAAGATGTCACAGCAAATAGCAATCAGCCCCAGCATTTT. Its translation: CASSQDVTANSNQPQHF.

This clonotype showed up just a few times. The genes are TRBV12-3 or TRBV12-4 and TRBJ1-2; maybe TRBD1 (6 bases). Between the trimmed V and J ends, which lost 6 bases and 7 bases, there was a span of 18 bases. There are 14 residues in the CDR3. The chain's CDR3 is CASSQTQTGFGYTF. CDR3 coding DNA: TGTGCCAGCAGCCAAACTCAGACAGGTTTTGGCTACACCTTC.

This rearrangement joins TRBV18 to TRBJ2-6; no clear D. The V gene's germline CDR1 is KGHSH and CDR2 LQKENI. Trimming removed 4 bases from V and 0 bases from J, with 13 bases in between. The CDR3 is 17 amino acids. Here the CDR3 DNA reads TGTGCCAGCTCACGGTCGCAGACACGCTCTGGGGCCAACGTCCTGACTTTC. It codes for CASSRSQTRSGANVLTF.

In the case of this clonotype: With only one base between it and a far larger clone, this is likely a read error. CDR3 DNA: TGTGCCAGCCTCACTAGCGGGACTTCGTACGAGCAGTTCTTC. Translation: CASLTSGTSYEQFF. The chain joins TRBV28 to TRBJ2-1; TRBD2 agrees at 10 bases. The CDR3 extends over 14 amino acids. Per the germline V gene, CDR1 is MDHEN and CDR2 is SYDVKM. V was clipped by 8 bases and J by 10 bases; unmatched bases: 11.

The chain joins TRBV7-3 to TRBJ1-1; D gene ambiguous. The CDR3 is made up of 14 amino acids. Germline V CDR1 and CDR2: SGHTA, FQGTGA. Trimming shortened V by 5 bases and J by 3 bases, and 13 bases separated the two germline ends. CDR3 DNA: TGTGCCAGCAGCCTTCAGCCTTGGGACACTGAAGCTTTCTTT. As protein: CASSLQPWDTEAFF.

This clonotype was recorded many times. The V and J genes are TRBV27 and TRBJ2-3; 9 nucleotides match TRBD2. The CDR3 is 20 amino acids. The V segment lost 3 bases and the J segment 1 base; nucleotides outside the gene matches: 17. The V gene's germline CDR1 is MNHEY and CDR2 SMNVEV (reference sequence). The CDR3: CASSLRTKMREGRRTDTQYF. Here the CDR3 DNA reads TGTGCCAGCAGTTTGAGGACAAAAATGCGGGAGGGCCGGCGCACAGATACGCAGTATTTT.

There are a few counts of this clonotype. The chain links TRBV7-3 to TRBJ2-1; D could derive from TRBD1 or TRBD2 (5 bases each). This CDR3 comprises 16 residues. With 6 bases removed from V and 5 bases from J, the gap between germline ends came to 20 bases. The germline CDR1 and CDR2 sequences are SGHTA and FQGTGA. CDR3 residues: CASSRQGTGLNNEQFF. The CDR3 DNA reads as TGTGCCAGCAGTCGTCAGGGAACGGGGCTAAACAATGAGCAGTTCTTC.

This clonotype was seen many times. The genes are TRBV2 and TRBJ2-1, with D uncertain. The V gene lost 10 bases and the J gene lost 6 bases, with 7 bases spanning the gap. Looked up from germline, CDR1 is SNHLY and CDR2 is FYNNEI. The CDR3 covers 10 residues. The CDR3 nucleotides read TGTGCCACCCAAGTCAATGAGCAGTTCTTC. It encodes CATQVNEQFF.

The genes are TRBV20-1 and TRBJ2-1, with 8 bases identical to TRBD2. There are 16 residues in the CDR3. Germline V gene sequence: CDR1 DFQATT, CDR2 SNEGSKA (reference sequence). The DNA for the CDR3 is TGCAGGGAGGGGGGCTCCGGGACTAGCTCCTACAATGAGCAGTTCTTC. Residues: CREGGSGTSSYNEQFF.

Of note for this clonotype: A far larger clone differs by one base, so this is likely a read error. The V and J genes are TRBV11-1 and TRBJ2-1; D not resolved. The CDR3 has 14 amino acids. In germline, CDR1 is SGHAT, CDR2 FQDESV (reference sequence). CDR3 protein: CVSSLQGSYNEQFF. CDR3 nucleotides: TGTGTCAGCAGCTTACAAGGGTCCTACAATGAGCAGTTCTTC.

This clonotype was counted many times. V gene TRBV3-1 combines with J gene TRBJ2-7; 7 bases match TRBD2. Germline lookup yields CDR1 LGHDT and CDR2 YNNKEL (reference sequence). The CDR3 consists of 16 residues. V shed 4 bases and J 2 bases; nucleotides not matched to a gene: 11. CDR3 in amino acids: CASSPSGAVGTYEQYF. CDR3 DNA sequence: TGTGCCAGCAGCCCGAGCGGGGCAGTAGGCACCTACGAGCAGTACTTC.

This clonotype has just one count. This chain links TRBV6-1 with TRBJ1-6; the D is unclear. CDR3 length equals 14 residues. V shed 6 bases and J shed 7 bases, with 13 bases lying between them. Germline CDR1 MNHNS, CDR2 SASEGT. CDR3 DNA sequence: TGTGCCAGCAGGCCCCTGGACGTGAATTCACCCCTCCACTTT. Protein: CASRPLDVNSPLHF.

This clonotype was counted ten times or more. This chain links TRBV7-2 with TRBJ2-3; 8 positions agree with TRBD2. This CDR3 has 14 amino acids. V gave up 1 base and J gave up 5 bases; unmatched junction bases: 2. Per germline, CDR1 SGHTA and CDR2 FQGNSA. CDR3 sequence reads: CASSLDGREDTQYF. The CDR3 nucleotides are TGTGCCAGCAGCTTAGACGGGAGGGAAGATACGCAGTATTTT.

This clonotype was recorded many times. This chain uses TRBV6-2 or TRBV6-3 with TRBJ1-6, with D uncertain. V was clipped by 5 bases and J by 8 bases, with 10 bases between them. Germline loops: CDR1 MNHEY, CDR2 SVGEGT. The CDR3 is 13 residues long. CDR3 residues: CASSGLQHSPLHF. The DNA for the CDR3 is TGTGCCAGCAGTGGACTACAGCATTCACCCCTCCACTTT.

This clonotype was seen a handful of times. J is TRBJ1-5 and V is TRBV2, with D uncertain. V lost 4 bases and J 4 bases, leaving 8 bases between the germline ends. Germline assignment: CDR1 SNHLY and CDR2 FYNNEI. The CDR3 is made up of 13 amino acids. The CDR3: CASSGRQNQPQHF. The CDR3 DNA is TGTGCCAGCAGTGGGAGGCAAAATCAGCCCCAGCATTTT.

This clonotype was counted between two and nine times. The chain employs TRBV10-3 and TRBJ1-4; 8 bases line up with TRBD1. This CDR3 comprises 13 residues. Per germline, CDR1 ENHRY and CDR2 SYGVKD. Trimming removed 8 bases from V and 14 bases from J; junction bases left unmatched: 13. The CDR3 reads CAIGKGQGEKLFF. The CDR3 nucleotides read TGTGCCATCGGAAAAGGACAGGGTGAGAAGCTGTTTTTT.

The chain combines TRBV29-1 with TRBJ2-2; 7 bases line up with TRBD2. The ends lost 7 bases at V and 2 bases at J; junction bases unmatched: 10. CDR1 and CDR2 from the germline V gene are SQVTM and ANQGSEA. CDR3 length: 15 amino acids. CDR3 coding DNA: TGCAGCGCCGTATGGGGACTAAAAAACACCGGGGAGCTGTTTTTT. This translates into CSAVWGLKNTGELFF.

The table lists this clonotype with many counts. The chain recombines TRBV18 with TRBJ2-5, with D possibly being TRBD1 (5 bases). The CDR3 sequence is 16 residues long. Looked up from germline, CDR1 is KGHSH and CDR2 is LQKENI. Trimming cost V 0 bases and J 0 bases, with 11 bases left between them. The CDR3 here is CASSPPGATYQETQYF. The CDR3 region has the DNA TGTGCCAGCTCACCACCTGGGGCAACGTACCAAGAGACCCAGTACTTC.

The sample holds many counts of this clonotype. This chain links TRBV28 with TRBJ1-1, with 7 nucleotides matching TRBD1. The CDR3 runs to 12 residues. After removal of 5 bases from V and 6 bases from J, the junction contained 3 bases not matched to a gene. Germline CDR1 MDHEN, CDR2 SYDVKM. The CDR3 DNA sequence: TGTGCCAGCAGTAAGGACAGGCCTGAAGCTTTCTTT. Protein: CASSKDRPEAFF.

This clonotype appeared a few times. The chain couples TRBV30 to TRBJ2-1, with D tentatively TRBD1 (5 bases). V was trimmed by 5 bases and J by 0 bases, leaving 14 bases between them. The CDR3 is made up of 15 amino acids. CDR1 GTSNPN and CDR2 SVGIG come from the germline V gene (reference sequence). CDR3 DNA: TGTGCCTGGGTCTCGACAGAGAGCTCCTACAATGAGCAGTTCTTC. Translating gives CAWVSTESSYNEQFF. The full variable domain, in which reference TRBV30 and TRBJ2-1 provide the parts outside the CDR3, is SQTIHQWPATLVQPVGSPLSLECTVEGTSNPNLYWYRQAAGRGLQLLFYSVGIGQISSEVPQNLSASRPQDRQFILSSKKLLLSDSGFYLCAWVSTESSYNEQFFGPGTRLTVL.

This clonotype was recorded at least ten times. The J gene is TRBJ2-1, the V gene TRBV20-1; 12 nucleotides match TRBD2. Germline CDR1 and CDR2: DFQATT and SNEGSKA (reference sequence). The CDR3 is 12 residues long. V was pared by 7 bases and J by 5 bases, with 0 bases of the junction left unmatched. DNA for the CDR3: TGCAGTGGACTAGCGGGAGACAATGAGCAGTTCTTC. The encoded protein is CSGLAGDNEQFF.

This clonotype was counted many times. This sequence joins TRBV18 and TRBJ1-5; D possibly corresponds to TRBD1 (5 bases). CDR1 and CDR2 from the germline V gene are KGHSH and LQKENI. The CDR3 length is 13 residues. The ends were cut back, 5 bases at V and 4 bases at J, with 9 bases in the middle. CDR3 residues: CASSTGGNQPQHF. The CDR3 DNA reads TGTGCCAGCTCAACGGGGGGGAATCAGCCCCAGCATTTT.

This clonotype was picked up many times. The chain carries TRBV2 and TRBJ2-3; TRBD2 matches at 12 bases. CDR1 SNHLY and CDR2 FYNNEI come from the germline V gene. J lost 2 bases, V lost 6 bases, and 9 bases had no gene match. CDR3 length: 17 amino acids. CDR3 nucleotides: TGTGCCAGCAGGGAACTAGCGGGAGGTGGGCCCACAGATACGCAGTATTTT. Protein sequence: CASRELAGGGPTDTQYF. Drawing the rest from reference TRBV2 and TRBJ2-3, the complete variable domain is EPEVTQTPSHQVTQMGQEVILRCVPISNHLYFYWYRQILGQKVEFLVSFYNNEISEKSEIFDDQFSVERPDGSNFTLKIRSTKLEDSAMYFCASRELAGGGPTDTQYFGPGTRLTVL.

The rearrangement joins TRBV10-3 to TRBJ2-3; 10 nucleotides agree with TRBD2. Trimming cost V 10 bases and J 4 bases; bases outside gene matches: 5. The CDR3 has 13 amino acids. Germline loops: CDR1 ENHRY, CDR2 SYGVKD. The CDR3: CATLAGVPDTQYF. The CDR3 coding sequence is TGTGCCACGCTAGCGGGAGTCCCAGATACGCAGTATTTT.

The chain employs TRBV7-2 and TRBJ2-3; the D is unclear. The CDR3 contains 14 residues. V lost 8 bases, J lost 2 bases, and 14 bases lay in between. Looked up from germline, CDR1 is SGHTA and CDR2 is FQGNSA. This chain's CDR3 is CASALSGPTDTQYF. The CDR3 DNA sequence: TGTGCCAGCGCCCTTTCTGGGCCCACAGATACGCAGTATTTT.

This clonotype was counted at least ten times. The chain couples TRBV11-3 to TRBJ2-1; D is unclear. With 3 bases removed from V and 8 bases from J, the gap between germline ends came to 11 bases. Germline CDR1 SGHNT, CDR2 YENEEA. CDR3 size: 13 residues. The CDR3 DNA is TGTGCCAGCAGCTTTAGCCTTAAGGATGAGCAGTTCTTC. Its translation is CASSFSLKDEQFF.